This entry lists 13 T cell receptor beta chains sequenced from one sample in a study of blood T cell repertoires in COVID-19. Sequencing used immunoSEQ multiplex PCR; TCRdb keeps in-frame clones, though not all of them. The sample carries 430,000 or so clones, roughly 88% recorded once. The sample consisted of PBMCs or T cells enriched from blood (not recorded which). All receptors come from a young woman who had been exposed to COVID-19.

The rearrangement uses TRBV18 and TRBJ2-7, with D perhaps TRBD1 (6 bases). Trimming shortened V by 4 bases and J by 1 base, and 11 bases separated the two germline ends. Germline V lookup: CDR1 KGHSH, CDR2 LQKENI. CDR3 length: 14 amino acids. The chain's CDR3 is CASSQRQGSYEQYF. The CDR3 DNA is TGTGCCAGCTCACAACGGCAGGGGTCCTACGAGCAGTACTTC.

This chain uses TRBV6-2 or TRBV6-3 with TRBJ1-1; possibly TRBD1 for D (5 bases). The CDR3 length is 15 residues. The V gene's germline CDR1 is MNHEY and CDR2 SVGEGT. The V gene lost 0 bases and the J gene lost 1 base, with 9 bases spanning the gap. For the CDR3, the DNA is TGTGCCAGCAGTTACTCGATGACAGAGAACACTGAAGCTTTCTTT. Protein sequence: CASSYSMTENTEAFF.

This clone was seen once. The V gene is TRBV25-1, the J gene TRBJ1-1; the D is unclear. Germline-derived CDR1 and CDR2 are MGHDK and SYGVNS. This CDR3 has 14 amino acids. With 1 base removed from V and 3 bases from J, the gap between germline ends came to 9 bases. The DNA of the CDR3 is TGTGCCAGCAGTGAATTGAGATCCGACACTGAAGCTTTCTTT. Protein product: CASSELRSDTEAFF. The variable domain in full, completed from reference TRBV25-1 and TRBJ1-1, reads EADIYQTPRYLVIGTGKKITLECSQTMGHDKMYWYQQDPGMELHLIHYSYGVNSTEKGDLSSESTVSRIRTEHFPLTLESARPSHTSQYLCASSELRSDTEAFFGQGTRLTVV.

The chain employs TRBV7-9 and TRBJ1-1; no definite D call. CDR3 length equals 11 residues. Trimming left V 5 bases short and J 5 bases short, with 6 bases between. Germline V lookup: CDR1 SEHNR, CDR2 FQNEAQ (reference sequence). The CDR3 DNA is TGTGCCAGCAGCCGGAGGACTGAAGCTTTCTTT. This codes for CASSRRTEAFF.

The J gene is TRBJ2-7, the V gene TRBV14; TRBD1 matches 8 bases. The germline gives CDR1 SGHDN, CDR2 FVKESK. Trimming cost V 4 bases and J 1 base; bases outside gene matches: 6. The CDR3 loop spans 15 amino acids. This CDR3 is CASSPLRTGSYEQYF. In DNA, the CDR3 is TGTGCCAGCAGCCCCCTAAGGACAGGGTCCTACGAGCAGTACTTC.

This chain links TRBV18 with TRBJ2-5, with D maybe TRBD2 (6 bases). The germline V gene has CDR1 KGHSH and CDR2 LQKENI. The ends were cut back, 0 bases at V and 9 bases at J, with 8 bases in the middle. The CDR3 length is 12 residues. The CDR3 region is CASSPPGTSQYF. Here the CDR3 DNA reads TGTGCCAGCTCACCACCTGGGACTTCCCAGTACTTC.

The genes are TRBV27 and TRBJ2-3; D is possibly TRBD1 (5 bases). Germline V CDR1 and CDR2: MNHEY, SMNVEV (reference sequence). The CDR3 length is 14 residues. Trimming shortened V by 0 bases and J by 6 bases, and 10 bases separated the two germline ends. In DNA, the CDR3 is TGTGCCAGCAGTTTATCGTTCTGGGGCGATACGCAGTATTTT. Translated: CASSLSFWGDTQYF.

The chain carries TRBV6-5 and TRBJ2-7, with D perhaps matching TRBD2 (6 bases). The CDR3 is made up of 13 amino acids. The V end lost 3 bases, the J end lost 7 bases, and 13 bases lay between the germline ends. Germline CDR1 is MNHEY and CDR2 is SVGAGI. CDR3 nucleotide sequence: TGTGCCAGCAGTTATAGCGGCGTAGGGGAGCAGTACTTC. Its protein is CASSYSGVGEQYF.

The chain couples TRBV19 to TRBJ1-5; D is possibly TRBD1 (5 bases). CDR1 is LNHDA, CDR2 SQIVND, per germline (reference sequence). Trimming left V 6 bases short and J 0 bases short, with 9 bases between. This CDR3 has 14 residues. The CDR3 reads CASRDIPSNQPQHF. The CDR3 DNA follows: TGTGCCAGTAGGGACATACCTAGCAATCAGCCCCAGCATTTT.

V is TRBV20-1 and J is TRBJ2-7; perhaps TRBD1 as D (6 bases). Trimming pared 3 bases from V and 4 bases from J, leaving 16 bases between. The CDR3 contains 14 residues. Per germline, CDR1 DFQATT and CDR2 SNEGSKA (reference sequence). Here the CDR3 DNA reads TGCAGTGCTAGTCGGCCAGGGGATGGGTACGAGCAGTACTTC. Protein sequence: CSASRPGDGYEQYF.

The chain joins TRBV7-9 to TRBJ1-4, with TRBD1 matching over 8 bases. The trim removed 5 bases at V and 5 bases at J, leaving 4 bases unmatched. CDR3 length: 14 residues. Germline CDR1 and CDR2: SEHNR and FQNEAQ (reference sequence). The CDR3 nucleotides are TGTGCCAGCAGCCCCGGACAGGGAAATGAAAAACTGTTTTTT. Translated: CASSPGQGNEKLFF.

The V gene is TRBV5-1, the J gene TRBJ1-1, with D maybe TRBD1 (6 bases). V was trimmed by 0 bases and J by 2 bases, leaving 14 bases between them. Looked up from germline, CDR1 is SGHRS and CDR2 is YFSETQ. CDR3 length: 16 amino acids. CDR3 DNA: TGCGCCAGCAGCTTGGGACAGGTTGGGGGAAACACTGAAGCTTTCTTT. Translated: CASSLGQVGGNTEAFF.

CDR3 sequence (DNA): TGTGCCAGCAGCCCCCCTCAGGCGGGGGGTAACACTGAAGCTTTCTTT. Protein sequence: CASSPPQAGGNTEAFF. This chain uses TRBV11-2 with TRBJ1-1; TRBD1 might be the D (5 bases). CDR3 size: 16 residues. Germline loops: CDR1 SGHAT, CDR2 FQNNGV. V lost 5 bases to trimming and J lost 2 bases, with 18 bases between them.